This entry lists 10 T cell receptor beta chains sequenced from one sample in a study of T cells in Graves' hyperthyroidism and ophthalmopathy. Amplified TCR beta CDR3 regions derived from RNA transcripts. When the TCR CDR3 underwent first-round RT-PCR, the HTBI primer set was used. TCRdb re-derived calls from the multiplex PCR reads in MiXCR, one entry per CDR3 protein. Of about 360,000 distinct CDR3 sequences listed, less than 15% are singletons. What was sequenced was blood. These receptors were collected from a woman aged 18-30 years with Graves' hyperthyroidism.

This clonotype has more than one count but fewer than ten. This chain uses TRBV25-1 with TRBJ1-5, with D uncertain. The CDR3 is 13 amino acids. Germline V gene lookup returns CDR1 MGHDK and CDR2 SYGVNS. V lost 3 bases and J lost 3, with 6 bases in between. CDR3 sequence reads: CASSDRANQPQHF. As DNA, the CDR3 is TGTGCCAGCAGTGATAGGGCCAATCAGCCCCAGCATTTT.

This clonotype was counted many times. The chain carries TRBV10-3 and TRBJ1-1, with D unclear. Trimming left V 5 bases short and J 3 bases short, with 16 bases between. Germline loops: CDR1 ENHRY, CDR2 SYGVKD. The CDR3 covers 15 residues. CDR3 region: CAISKLLLGDTEAFF. As DNA, the CDR3 is TGTGCCATCAGTAAGTTGCTTTTGGGTGACACTGAAGCTTTCTTT.

This clonotype was recorded at least ten times. The gene calls are TRBV27 and TRBJ2-7; D might be TRBD1 or TRBD2, each matching 5 bases. From germline, CDR1 is MNHEY and CDR2 SMNVEV (reference sequence). The CDR3 totals 14 residues. Trimming stripped 2 bases from V and 2 bases from J, with 10 bases between. The CDR3 is CASSLRGETYEQYF. CDR3 sequence (DNA): TGTGCCAGCAGTTTAAGAGGGGAGACCTACGAGCAGTACTTC.

The table lists this clonotype with many counts. The rearrangement uses TRBV3-1 and TRBJ2-3, with 8 bases identical to TRBD2. This CDR3 has 14 amino acids. The V gene's germline CDR1 is LGHDT and CDR2 YNNKEL (reference sequence). V was pared by 3 bases and J by 3 bases, with 2 bases of the junction left unmatched. CDR3 DNA sequence: TGTGCCAGCAGCCACCGCGGGGGGACAGATACGCAGTATTTT. This sequence encodes CASSHRGGTDTQYF.

There are many counts of this clonotype. The genes are TRBV9 and TRBJ1-2, with a possible D match to TRBD1 (5 bases). V dropped 4 bases and J dropped 1 base, with 14 bases sitting between them. Germline assignment: CDR1 SGDLS and CDR2 YYNGEE. The CDR3 has 15 residues. CDR3 in DNA: TGTGCCAGCAGCTCAGGGCAACAGTTTAACTATGGCTACACCTTC. Its protein is CASSSGQQFNYGYTF.

This clonotype was seen a handful of times. A much larger clone lies one base from this, so it may be a read error. The CDR3 DNA sequence: TGTGCCAGCAGTTACTCGGTGTACTCCGGGGGTGCAGGTACGCAGTATTTT. This gives the protein CASSYSVYSGGAGTQYF. The rearrangement uses TRBV6-5 and TRBJ2-3, with D perhaps TRBD2 (6 bases). The CDR3 has 17 amino acids. V was trimmed by 0 bases and J by 8 bases, leaving 21 bases between them. In germline, CDR1 is MNHEY, CDR2 SVGAGI.

This clonotype was observed at least ten times. The chain carries TRBV5-5 and TRBJ1-1; possibly TRBD1 for D (6 bases). V lost 4 bases to trimming and J lost 0 bases, with 13 bases between them. This CDR3 contains 15 residues. Germline V gene data show CDR1 as SGHKS and CDR2 as YYEKEE (reference sequence). The CDR3: CASSHAEGVNTEAFF. DNA for the CDR3: TGTGCCAGCAGCCATGCCGAGGGGGTGAACACTGAAGCTTTCTTT.

Of note for this clonotype: Mismatch with germline at one junction end may stem from a read error. J is TRBJ1-1 and V is TRBV19, with D perhaps matching TRBD1 (6 bases). CDR3 length equals 13 residues. The germline V gene has CDR1 LNHDA and CDR2 SQIVND (reference sequence). CDR3 nucleotide sequence: TGTGCCAGTAGTGTTACAGGGAACACTGAAGCTTCCTTT. Translating gives CASSVTGNTEASF.

This clonotype was recorded at least ten times. This chain uses TRBV6-2 or TRBV6-3 with TRBJ1-1; no reliable D call. The V end lost 6 bases, the J end lost 1 base, and 6 bases lay between the germline ends. This CDR3 is 12 amino acids long. CDR1 MNHEY and CDR2 SVGEGT come from the germline V gene. The DNA of the CDR3 is TGTGCCAGCAGGCGAACGAACACTGAAGCTTTCTTT. Protein: CASRRTNTEAFF.

This clonotype has ten or more counts. The chain uses TRBV20-1 and TRBJ2-2, with unresolved D. V dropped 1 base and J dropped 4 bases, with 13 bases sitting between them. CDR3 size: 15 residues. Germline assignment: CDR1 DFQATT and CDR2 SNEGSKA (reference sequence). CDR3 sequence: CSARADGTITGELFF. DNA of the CDR3: TGCAGTGCTAGAGCCGACGGAACCATCACCGGGGAGCTGTTTTTT.